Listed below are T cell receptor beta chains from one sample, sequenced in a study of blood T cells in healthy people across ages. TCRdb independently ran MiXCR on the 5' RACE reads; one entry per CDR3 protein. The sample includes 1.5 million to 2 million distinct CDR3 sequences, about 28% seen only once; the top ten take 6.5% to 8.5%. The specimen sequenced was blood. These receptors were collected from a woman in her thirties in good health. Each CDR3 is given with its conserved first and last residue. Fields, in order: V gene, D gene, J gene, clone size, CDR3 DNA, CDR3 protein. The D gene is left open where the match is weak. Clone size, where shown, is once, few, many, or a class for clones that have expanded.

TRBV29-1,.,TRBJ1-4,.,TGCAGCGTTGAAGGCTACGATGAAAAACTGTTTTTT,CSVEGYDEKLFF
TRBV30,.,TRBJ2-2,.,TGTGCCTGGAGTGTACTAGGGTCCGGGGAGCTGTTTTTT,CAWSVLGSGELFF
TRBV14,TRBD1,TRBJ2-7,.,TGTGTCAGCAGCCCAGGGACAGGCAACGAGCAGTACTTC,CVSSPGTGNEQYF
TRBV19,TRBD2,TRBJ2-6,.,TGTGCCAGTAGCCTGTCGCCGGGACTAGCGGCGACTAGCTCTGGGGCCAACGTCCTGACTTTC,CASSLSPGLAATSSGANVLTF
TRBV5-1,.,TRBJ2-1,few,TGCGCCAGCAGCGGGGCCGGACAGCTGAATGAGCAGTTCTTC,CASSGAGQLNEQFF
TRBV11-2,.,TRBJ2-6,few,TGTGCCAGCAGACACCCGGGGTCTGGGGCCAACGTCCTGACTTTC,CASRHPGSGANVLTF
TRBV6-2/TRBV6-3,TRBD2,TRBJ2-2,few,TGTGCCAGCAGTTACGATTCCCGAAGACGGTCGCGGGAGAGGACCGGGGAGCTGTTTTTT,CASSYDSRRRSRERTGELFF
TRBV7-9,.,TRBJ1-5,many,TGTGCCAGCAGCTCCGACGGTAGCAATCAGCCCCAGCATTTT,CASSSDGSNQPQHF
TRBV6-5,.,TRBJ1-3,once,TGTGTCAGCACCCGATCCAGGGCTAGCTCTGGAAACACCATATATTTT,CVSTRSRASSGNTIYF
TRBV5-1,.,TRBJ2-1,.,TGCGCCAGCAGCTTGGCCCAGGGAGGGGACAGGATCAATGAGCAGTTCTTC,CASSLAQGGDRINEQFF
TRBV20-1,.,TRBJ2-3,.,TGCAGTGCTAGAGCCCACAGGGCTGGCGATACGCAGTATTTT,CSARAHRAGDTQYF
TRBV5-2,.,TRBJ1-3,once,TGTGCCAGCAACTCCAGGGACAGCAACACCATATATTTT,CASNSRDSNTIYF
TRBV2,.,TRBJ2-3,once,TGTGCCGGCAGTGACCTGAGCACAGATACGCAGTATTTT,CAGSDLSTDTQYF
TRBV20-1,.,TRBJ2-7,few,TGCAGTGCTACCGGGAACAGCATCTACGAGCAGTACTTC,CSATGNSIYEQYF
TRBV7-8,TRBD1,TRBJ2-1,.,TGTGCCAGCAGCTTAGCGATGTTCGGGACAGGCATATTTCTAGCCAAAAACATTCAGTTCTTC,CASSLAMFGTGIFLAKNIQFF
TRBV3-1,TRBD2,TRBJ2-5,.,TGTGCCGGCAGCCCCCCACTAGCGAGACAAGAGACCCAGTACTTC,CAGSPPLARQETQYF
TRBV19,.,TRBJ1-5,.,TGTGCCAGTAGTACGGGGACCCTAGTCAATCAGCCCCAGCATTTT,CASSTGTLVNQPQHF
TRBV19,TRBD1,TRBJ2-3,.,TGTGCCAGTAGTATAGAAGGGTGGACAGGACTCACAGATACGCAGTATTTT,CASSIEGWTGLTDTQYF
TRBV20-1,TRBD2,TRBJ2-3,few,TGCAGTTTCCGCGGGGGGGCTACGCAGTATTTT,CSFRGGATQYF
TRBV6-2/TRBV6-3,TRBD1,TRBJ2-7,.,TGTGCCAGCAGTAAAAGACAGGGGTATGCTGAGCAGTACTTC,CASSKRQGYAEQYF
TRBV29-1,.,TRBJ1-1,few,TGCAGCGTTGACCACGGGGGAGGGGCTGAAGCTTTCTTT,CSVDHGGGAEAFF
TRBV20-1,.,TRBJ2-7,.,TGCAGTGCCGCAGGGGGGACGCAGGGAAATTCCGGGGACGAGCAGTACTTC,CSAAGGTQGNSGDEQYF
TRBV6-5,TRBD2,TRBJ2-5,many,TGTGCCAGCAGTTACTCGTCTAGCGGGAACCCAGAGACCCAGTACTTC,CASSYSSSGNPETQYF
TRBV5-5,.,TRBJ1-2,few,TGTGCCAGCAATCTGGCAGGTCCTGGCTACACCTTC,CASNLAGPGYTF
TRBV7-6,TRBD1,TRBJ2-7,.,TGTGCCAGCAGCCCCCCCGGGACAGGGCCGGCCGAGCAGTACTTC,CASSPPGTGPAEQYF
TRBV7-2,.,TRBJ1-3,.,TGTGCCAGCAGTCGACAGCTAGCCACATCTGGAAACACCATATATTTT,CASSRQLATSGNTIYF
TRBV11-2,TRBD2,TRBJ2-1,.,TGTGCCAGCAGCTTCCCCTCAGGAGGACTAGCGGGAGGAACCTCCTACAATGAGCAGTTCTTC,CASSFPSGGLAGGTSYNEQFF
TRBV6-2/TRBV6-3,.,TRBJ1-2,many,TGTGCCAGCAGTTACCTTGGACACGACTATGGCTACACCTTC,CASSYLGHDYGYTF
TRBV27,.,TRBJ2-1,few,TGTGCCAGCAGTTTATCGACTTCAGGGGTCGGTGAGCAGTTCTTC,CASSLSTSGVGEQFF
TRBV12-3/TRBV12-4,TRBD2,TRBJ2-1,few,TGTGCCAGCAGTTTATCAGCGGGAAGGGAGACCCAGTTCTTC,CASSLSAGRETQFF
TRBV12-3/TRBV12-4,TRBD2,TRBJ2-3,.,TGTGCCAGCACCGGACTAGTTAAAGATACGCAGTATTTT,CASTGLVKDTQYF
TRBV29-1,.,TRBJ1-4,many,TGCAGCGTTGTCTCGGATCGGGAAAAACTGTTTTTT,CSVVSDREKLFF
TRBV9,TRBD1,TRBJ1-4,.,TGTGCCAGCAGCGCCGGACAGGTCGAAAATGAAAAACTGTTTTTT,CASSAGQVENEKLFF
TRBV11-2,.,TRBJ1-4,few,TGTGCCAGCAGCTTTGGGGAACTTAATGAAAAACTGTTTTTT,CASSFGELNEKLFF
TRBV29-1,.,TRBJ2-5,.,TGCAGCGGGAAGAAGGGACCGGGTGTGAAGACCCAGTACTTC,CSGKKGPGVKTQYF
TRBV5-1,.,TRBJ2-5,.,TGCGCCAGCAGCTCTACCGGGACTGGCCAAGAGACCCAGTACTTC,CASSSTGTGQETQYF
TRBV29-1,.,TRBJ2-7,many,TGCAGCGCTATGGACAACTCCTACGAGCAGTACTTC,CSAMDNSYEQYF
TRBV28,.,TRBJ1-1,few,TGTGCCAGCAGTTTGACTGGTCAAGCTGAAGCTTTCTTT,CASSLTGQAEAFF